The following is a TCR beta chain sequence with its context. The antigen is undetermined. At one end, the junction sequence differs from germline, possibly due to a read error. The data belong to a study of OX40 agonist ivuxolimab in advanced cancers. Study overall: Dosing consisted of intravenous ivuxolimab at 0.01 to 10 mg/kg every 2 weeks.

Study observations and caveats: On average, a greater number of expanded clones characterised CD8+ T cells relative to CD4+.

Germline loops: CDR1 LGHNA, CDR2 YSLEER. This CDR3 is built from 14 residues. The assay was immunoSEQ multiplex PCR, and TCRdb's table has in-frame clones only and misses some. Here the sample spans tens of thousands of clones, about 90% being singletons. This specimen was CD4+ or CD8+ T cells sorted from blood, taken in a trial of the OX40 agonist ivuxolimab. The rearrangement uses TRBV4-3 and TRBJ2-1; TRBD1 agrees at 10 bases. This sequence was found in an adult with an advanced solid tumor such as melanoma, head and neck, liver or kidney cancer. The CDR3 reads CASSRRSSGGQGLF. CDR3 DNA: TGCGCCAGCAGCCGCCGCAGCTCCGGGGGACAGGGGCTCTTC.